The 19 T cell receptor delta chains below come from one sample, sequenced in a study of γδ T cells in repeated Plasmodium falciparum infection. TCRdb reran clone calling via CATT on the multiplex PCR reads. This table has over 90,000 delta-chain clones, 0.75% to 1% appearing once. Flow sorting of PBMC yielded separate Vgamma9/Vdelta2+ and Vdelta2-negative gammadelta T cell populations for bulk repertoire analysis. Sequencing was carried out using gamma-delta T cells from blood. Every receptor here comes from a pool of human donors (malaria-infected and uninfected, not separated).

A note on this clone: TCRdb lists the protein of a much larger clone for this DNA, which differs at residue 12, so this is likely a read error; the protein given here is translated from the DNA itself. The gene calls are TRDV3 and TRDJ1; 8 bases agree with TRDD2. CDR3 length: 20 residues. The germline V gene has CDR1 TVYSNPD and CDR2 GDNSRS (reference sequence). V dropped 1 base and J dropped 2; count of bases not matched to a gene: 24. The CDR3: CAFTGLPIIVSTRTTDKLIF. CDR3 bases: TGTGCCTTTACTGGCCTTCCTATTATCGTTAGCACAAGAACGACCGATAAACTCATCTTT.

This clone was observed a handful of times. The protein held in TCRdb is that of a much larger clone and does not match this DNA's translation at residue 11, likely because of a read error; the protein shown is translated from the DNA. The chain carries TRDV1 and TRDJ1, with D possibly matching TRDD3 (6 bases). TCRdb lists no J gene, so it was determined here by aligning the DNA to germline. Trimming cost V 4 bases and J 3 bases, with 36 bases left between them. This CDR3 is built from 22 residues. The germline V gene encodes CDR1 TSWWSYY and CDR2 QGS. The CDR3 DNA sequence: TGTGCTCTTGGGGGTCCTTCGTATACAAAAAGGGACATGAAGGGGATTCCCGATAAACTCATCTTT. Translating gives CALGGPSYTKRDMKGIPDKLIF.

This clone was found many times. This could be a read error, since a much larger clone is one nucleotide away. This chain uses TRDV1 with TRDJ1; the match to TRDD3 covers 12 bases. The CDR3 contains 28 residues. Per germline, CDR1 TSWWSYY and CDR2 QGS. DNA of the CDR3: TGTGCTCTTGGGGAACTAGGGCCTACTACCTACTGGGGGATACCCCGTAATCTGCTAAATCCGAGGGCCGATAAACACATCTTT. This sequence encodes CALGELGPTTYWGIPRNLLNPRADKHIF.

This clone was seen a handful of times. A far larger clone is one base from this, pointing to a likely read error. The sample holds other DNA sequences that translate to the same CDR3. CDR3 in DNA: TGCGCTCTTGGACCTCGCGTTCCTACCATGGGGACAAGACCCAAGTACACCGATAAACTCATCTTT. Protein: CALGPRVPTMGTRPKYTDKLIF. The chain carries TRDV1 and TRDJ1, with 7 bases lining up with TRDD2. No J gene was available from TCRdb, and it was assigned here by a germline match of the DNA. Germline V gene sequence: CDR1 TSWWSYY, CDR2 QGS. There are 22 residues in the CDR3.

This clone was counted at least ten times. This sequence is one base from a far larger clone and is likely a read error. The sample contains more than one DNA sequence encoding this CDR3. The J gene is TRDJ1, the V gene TRDV1; 7 bases match TRDD3. CDR3 size: 12 residues. The germline gives CDR1 TSWWSYY, CDR2 QGS. V gave up 7 bases and J gave up 11 bases; unmatched junction bases: 10. CDR3: CALVSVDTELIF. CDR3 nucleotides: TGTGCTCTTGTATCAGTGGATACGGAGCTCATCTTT.

This clone was counted a few times. One base separates it from a far larger clone, so it is likely a read error. The sample holds other DNA sequences that translate to the same CDR3. This chain joins TRDV2 and TRDJ3; 8 bases are shared with TRDD3. The J gene, not given by TCRdb, was assigned here from a germline match of the nucleotide sequence. Germline values: CDR1 GEAIGNYY, CDR2 EKD. CDR3 length: 19 amino acids. The DNA of the CDR3 is TGCGCCTGTGACAATACTGGGGGGCCGAGCTCCTGGGACACCCGACAGATGTTTTTC. Protein sequence: CACDNTGGPSSWDTRQMFF.

The table lists this clone with a few counts. A far larger clone lies a single base away; this is likely a read error. This sample also contains other DNA sequences that code for the same CDR3. The chain has TRDV2 and TRDJ1; 12 bases are shared with TRDD3. TCRdb lists no J gene, so it was determined here by aligning the DNA to germline. This CDR3 spans 19 amino acids. In germline, CDR1 is GEAIGNYY, CDR2 EKD. Trimming cost V 3 bases and J 7 bases; bases outside gene matches: 20. The CDR3 region is CACDPRRPPLGDTRAKLIF. The CDR3 DNA is TGTGCCTGTGACCCTCGAAGGCCCCCCCTGGGGGATACGCGGGCTAAACTCATCTTT.

This clone was counted a few times. A far larger clone lies a single base away; this is likely a read error. The same CDR3 can be traced to other DNA sequences in this sample. V gene TRDV1 combines with J gene TRDJ1, with 7 bases matching TRDD2. In germline, CDR1 is TSWWSYY, CDR2 QGS. This CDR3 is built from 20 residues. V shed 0 bases, J shed 4 bases, and the junction held 20 bases outside the gene matches. The CDR3 spells CALGELKLVGLPPIVDKLIF. The CDR3 nucleotides read TGTGCTCTTGGGGAACTAAAACTGGTGGGCCTTCCTCCGATAGTCGATAAACTCATCTTT.

This clone was picked up a small number of times. The TCRdb record carries a much larger clone's protein, which differs from this DNA's translation at residue 7; a read error is the likely cause, and the protein listed here is the DNA translation. The V call is TRDV1, the J call TRDJ1; 8 bases agree with TRDD3. TCRdb does not report a J gene; here it was assigned by matching the DNA to germline references. J gave up 1 base and V 0 bases, and 19 bases lay outside the gene matches. CDR1 TSWWSYY and CDR2 QGS come from the germline V gene. CDR3 size: 21 residues. The CDR3: CALGELGTYNRTGGCTDKLIF. Here the CDR3 DNA reads TGTGCTCTTGGGGAACTAGGGACCTACAACCGAACTGGGGGTTGCACCGATAAACTCATCTTT.

This clone was seen a handful of times. The TCRdb protein, from a much larger clone, departs from this DNA's translation at residue 14, likely by read error; the protein shown derives from the DNA. This sequence joins TRDV3 and TRDJ1; TRDD2 matches at 8 bases. CDR1 TVYSNPD and CDR2 GDNSRS come from the germline V gene (reference sequence). CDR3 length: 20 amino acids. V trimming: 1 base; J trimming: 2 bases; junction bases outside the gene matches: 24. In DNA, the CDR3 is TGTGCCTTTACTGGCCTTCCTATTATCGTTAGCCCAAGATCGACCGATAAACTCATCTTT. Translation gives CAFTGLPIIVSPRSTDKLIF.

This clone is medium-sized by share. Other DNA sequences within the sample encode an identical CDR3. This chain joins TRDV2 and TRDJ3; D is ambiguous. In germline, CDR1 is GEAIGNYY, CDR2 EKD. The V gene lost 0 bases and the J gene lost 0 bases, with 8 bases spanning the gap. The CDR3 runs 17 residues. CDR3 region: CACDTVEGSWDTRQMFF. Written as DNA, the CDR3 is TGTGCCTGTGACACCGTTGAGGGCTCCTGGGACACCCGACAGATGTTTTTC.

This clone was picked up many times. TCRdb's entry gives the protein of a much larger clone, which mismatches this DNA's translation at residue 16, likely from a read error; the protein reported here is translated from the DNA. The chain has TRDV1 and TRDJ1; possibly TRDD3 for D (7 bases). Looked up from germline, CDR1 is TSWWSYY and CDR2 is QGS. The V end was cut by 2 bases, the J end by 10 bases, with 32 bases between. The CDR3 runs 19 residues. CDR3 loop: CALGEEVLRAWGLEVRLIF. The CDR3 DNA sequence: TGTGCTCTTGGGGAAGAAGTCCTACGGGCCTGGGGGCTTGAAGTTAGACTCATCTTT.

Remarks on this clone: Translating this DNA gives a protein that differs at residue 25 from the TCRdb one, which belongs to a much larger clone; a read error is likely, and the protein shown is this translation. J gene calling gave no result, while the V gene is TRDV1; the DNA was not used to check the table's D call, TRDD3. The germline V gene has CDR1 TSWWSYY and CDR2 QGS. This CDR3 spans 26 amino acids. The CDR3 bases are TGTGCTCTTGGGGAACTCCATACCTTCCTACAGACCCCGTACTGGGGGATACAGTCTTGCACCGATAAACTCACCTTT. This sequence encodes CALGELHTFLQTPYWGIQSCTDKLTF.

This clone was observed a few times. The translation of this DNA and the TCRdb protein of a much larger clone differ at residue 3, probably owing to a read error; the protein shown here is translated from the DNA. The chain employs TRDV2 and TRDJ1; no firm D call. The CDR3 runs to 15 residues. V shed 8 bases and J shed 0 bases, with 18 bases lying between them. Germline loops: CDR1 GEAIGNYY, CDR2 EKD. The CDR3 nucleotides read TGTGCCTACGGCAAGGTTAGTTCGGACACCGATAAACTCATCTTT. Translating it yields CAYGKVSSDTDKLIF.

Worth noting for this clone: A far larger clone is only one base removed, so a read error is likely. Other DNA sequences in this sample translate to the same CDR3. The V and J genes are TRDV2 and TRDJ1; D is uncertain. TCRdb carries no J gene annotation; the J gene was assigned here by matching the DNA with germline. CDR1 and CDR2 from the germline V gene are GEAIGNYY and EKD. CDR3 length: 15 residues. The CDR3 spells CACDTGAGYTDKLIF. The CDR3 nucleotides read TGCGCCTGTGACACAGGGGCTGGCTACACCGATAAACTCATCTTT.

Ten or more counts support this clone. This rearrangement joins TRDV1 to TRDJ1, with 7 bases lining up with TRDD3. The CDR3 contains 19 residues. CDR1 TSWWSYY and CDR2 QGS come from the germline V gene. The V gene end was trimmed by 4 bases and the J gene end by 0 bases; junction bases not matched to a gene: 17. CDR3 amino acids: CALGVPLARGILHTDKLIF. CDR3 nucleotides: TGTGCTCTTGGGGTCCCCTTAGCCCGGGGGATTTTGCACACCGATAAACTCATCTTT.

This clone was recorded a few times. A read error is the likely source, as a far larger clone sits one nucleotide away. Other DNA sequences of this sample code for an identical CDR3. The chain is built from TRDV2 and TRDJ1; weak D call: TRDD3 (7 bases). The CDR3 has 19 amino acids. Trimming left V 3 bases short and J 8 bases short, with 33 bases between. Germline CDR1 is GEAIGNYY and CDR2 is EKD. In DNA, the CDR3 is TGTGCCTGTGACCCCCTGGGGGGGGCCCCTTCCGAGGTAGACAGCAAACTCATCTTT. Protein product: CACDPLGGAPSEVDSKLIF.

A note on this clone: A read error is likely here: a far larger clone is one base away. The sample holds other DNA sequences that translate to the same CDR3. The chain uses TRDV1 and TRDJ1; 9 bases are a match to TRDD3. The J gene comes from matching the DNA to germline here; TCRdb lacks it. This CDR3 comprises 19 residues. With 1 base clipped from V and 9 bases from J, the junction kept 21 bases outside the gene matches. CDR1 and CDR2 (germline): TSWWSYY, QGS. The CDR3 loop is CALGEPYFPPTGGYRELIF. In DNA form, the CDR3 reads TGTGCTCTTGGGGAACCGTATTTCCCCCCAACCGGGGGATACCGAGAACTCATCTTT.

This clone appeared many times. This is likely an artifact of a read error, given a far larger clone one base away. Within the sample, other DNA sequences also encode this same CDR3. The chain carries TRDV2 and TRDJ1; either TRDD2 or TRDD3 may supply D (6 bases each). No J segment appears in TCRdb, so it was assigned here by matching the sequence to germline. This CDR3 contains 18 residues. Per the germline V gene, CDR1 is GEAIGNYY and CDR2 is EKD. The CDR3 region has the DNA TGCGCCTGTGACCAAATGGCCTTCCCGGGGGACGGGAGCGATAAACTCATCTTT. As protein: CACDQMAFPGDGSDKLIF.